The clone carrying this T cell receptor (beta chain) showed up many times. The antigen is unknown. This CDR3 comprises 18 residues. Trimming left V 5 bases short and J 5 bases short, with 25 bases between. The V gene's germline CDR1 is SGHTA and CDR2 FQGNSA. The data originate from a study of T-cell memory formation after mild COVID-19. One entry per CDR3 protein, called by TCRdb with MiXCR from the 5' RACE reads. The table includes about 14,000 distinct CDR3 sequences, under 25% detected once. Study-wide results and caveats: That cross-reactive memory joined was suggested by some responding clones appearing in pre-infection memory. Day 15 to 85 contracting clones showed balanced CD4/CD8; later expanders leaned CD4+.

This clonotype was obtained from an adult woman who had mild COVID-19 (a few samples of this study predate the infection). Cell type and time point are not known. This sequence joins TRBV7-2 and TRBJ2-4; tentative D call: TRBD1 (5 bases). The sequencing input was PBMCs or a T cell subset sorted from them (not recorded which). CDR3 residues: CASSHPPWAGKGENIQYF. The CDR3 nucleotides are TGTGCCAGCAGCCATCCCCCGTGGGCAGGGAAAGGGGAAAACATTCAGTACTTC.